The TCR beta chain described here comes from a study of regulatory and conventional T cells in RAG deficiency. The sorted conventional CD4+ T cells were CD25-low and CD127-high, with genomic DNA sequenced. Regarding this clone: Its target is not known.

Study-level results: Shannon entropy fell and Simpson indices rose in RAG-deficient patients. Omenn CD25-high CD127-low cells may be activated cells, not true Tregs. Shorter CDR3s in all patient subsets; >75% Treg-Tconv overlap in Omenn.

The CDR3 is 13 amino acids. Per germline, CDR1 SGDLS and CDR2 YYNGEE. Trimming stripped 0 bases from V and 3 bases from J, with 6 bases between. The table came from immunoSEQ multiplex PCR; TCRdb's copy has only in-frame clones and leaves some out. The sample has under 25,000 clones; almost 96% are singletons. The same specimen was also included in a second study, on regulatory T cells. From that study: Amplification used 52 TRBV primers and 13 TRBJ primers. In patients, unique TRB V-J pairs were restricted and V/J usage skewed, especially in Tregs.

The sequence was collected from a human donor in good health. The chain couples TRBV9 to TRBJ1-2; maybe TRBD1 (5 bases). Material: CD25- CD4+ T cells sorted from blood. Here the CDR3 DNA reads TGTGCCAGCAGCGTAGCACAGGACTATGGCTACACCTTC. Residues: CASSVAQDYGYTF.